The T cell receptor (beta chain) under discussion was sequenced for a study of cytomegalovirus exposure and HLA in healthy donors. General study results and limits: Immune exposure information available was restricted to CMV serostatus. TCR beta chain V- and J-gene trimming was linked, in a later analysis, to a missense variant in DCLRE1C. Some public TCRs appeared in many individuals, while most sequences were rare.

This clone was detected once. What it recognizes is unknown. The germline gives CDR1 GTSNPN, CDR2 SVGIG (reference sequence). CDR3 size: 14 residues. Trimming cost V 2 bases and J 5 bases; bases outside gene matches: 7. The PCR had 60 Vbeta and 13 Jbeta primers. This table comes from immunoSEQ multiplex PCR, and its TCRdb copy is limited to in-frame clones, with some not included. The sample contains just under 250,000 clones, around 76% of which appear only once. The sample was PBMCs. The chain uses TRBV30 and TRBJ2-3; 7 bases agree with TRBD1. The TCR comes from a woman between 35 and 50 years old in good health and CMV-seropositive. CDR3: CAWSRQGVRDTQYF. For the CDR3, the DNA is TGTGCCTGGAGTCGGCAGGGGGTCAGAGATACGCAGTATTTT.